The 32 T cell receptor beta chains given below trace back to one sample, sequenced in a study of vaccination and CD4 T cells after COVID-19. The Oncomine TCR Beta short-read assay sequenced DNA from cultured CD4+ T cells. In TCRdb, the PCR reads were re-called with MiXCR into one record per CDR3 protein. Of about 22,000 distinct CDR3 sequences detected, approximately 32% appear once; the ten largest clones hold over 10%. Treatment in this sample: roughly 10-day PBMC culture with coronavirus spike peptide pools or control peptides (ViraFEST assay). What these receptors recognize is not known. Material: cultured CD4+ T cells from blood. The source of these receptors is a human donor with COVID-19.

The chain recombines TRBV20-1 with TRBJ2-3; 9 positions match TRBD2. Trimming at V came to 5 bases and at J to 1 base, leaving 4 bases not matched to a gene. There are 14 residues in the CDR3. Germline V gene lookup returns CDR1 DFQATT and CDR2 SNEGSKA (reference sequence). The CDR3 protein is CSALAGERTDTQYF. As DNA, the CDR3 is TGCAGTGCTTTAGCGGGGGAGCGCACAGATACGCAGTATTTT.

The rearrangement links TRBV6-5 to TRBJ2-7; 7 bases are shared with TRBD1. The trim removed 4 bases at V and 3 bases at J, leaving 6 bases unmatched. CDR3 size: 14 residues. The germline gives CDR1 MNHEY, CDR2 SVGAGI. CDR3 sequence: CASSFRRDSYEQYF. The CDR3 nucleotides read TGTGCCAGCAGTTTCCGCCGGGACAGCTACGAGCAGTACTTC.

V gene TRBV6-4 combines with J gene TRBJ2-1, with a tentative D call TRBD2 (6 bases). Trimming took off 0 bases at V and 10 bases at J, with 13 bases between the two ends. This CDR3 has 14 amino acids. Germline V gene lookup returns CDR1 MRHNA and CDR2 SNTAGT. CDR3 amino acids: CASSDSGRPWEQFF. The CDR3 DNA is TGTGCCAGCAGTGACTCGGGGAGGCCTTGGGAGCAGTTCTTC.

The sample holds a few counts of this clonotype. The chain uses TRBV19 and TRBJ2-3; D remains unclear. The CDR3 extends over 15 amino acids. Germline CDR1 LNHDA, CDR2 SQIVND (reference sequence). The V and J ends lost 4 bases and 1 base respectively, with 12 bases between them. CDR3 bases: TGTGCCAGTAGTAGCCCTCGGCTCGGCACAGATACGCAGTATTTT. Amino acids: CASSSPRLGTDTQYF.

This clonotype occurred a few times. The rearrangement joins TRBV7-9 to TRBJ2-7; 7 bases agree with TRBD1. The CDR3 totals 14 residues. J lost 5 bases, V lost 0 bases, and 4 bases had no gene match. Germline lookup yields CDR1 SEHNR and CDR2 FQNEAQ (reference sequence). The CDR3 loop is CASSLASQGDEQYF. CDR3 sequence (DNA): TGTGCCAGCAGCTTAGCGTCCCAGGGGGACGAGCAGTACTTC.

The gene calls are TRBV9 and TRBJ1-1; maybe TRBD1 (5 bases). V was clipped by 0 bases and J by 5 bases, with 11 bases between them. CDR1 and CDR2 from the germline V gene are SGDLS and YYNGEE. The length of the CDR3 is 14 residues. CDR3 loop: CASSVGGSMTEAFF. Written as DNA, the CDR3 is TGTGCCAGCAGCGTAGGGGGGAGTATGACTGAAGCTTTCTTT.

The V call is TRBV6-4, the J call TRBJ2-3; TRBD2 aligns across 10 bases. CDR1 is MRHNA and CDR2 is SNTAGT in the germline V gene. The V segment lost 6 bases and the J segment 1 base; nucleotides outside the gene matches: 4. The CDR3 has 15 residues. The CDR3, as DNA: TGTGCCAGCAGAGAGCGGGGGGGCGGCACAGATACGCAGTATTTT. Its protein is CASRERGGGTDTQYF.

The rearrangement links TRBV20-1 to TRBJ1-1, with D maybe TRBD1 (6 bases). The V gene's germline CDR1 is DFQATT and CDR2 SNEGSKA (reference sequence). The CDR3 sequence is 14 residues long. V lost 3 bases and J 10 bases, leaving 21 bases between the germline ends. The CDR3 region is CSASTTGISLAAFF. The CDR3 nucleotides read TGCAGTGCTAGTACTACAGGGATCTCGTTAGCAGCTTTCTTT.

The rearrangement joins TRBV9 to TRBJ1-2, with 12 bases identical to TRBD1. V dropped 8 bases and J dropped 6; count of bases not matched to a gene: 17. The CDR3 is made up of 17 amino acids. CDR1 and CDR2 (germline): SGDLS, YYNGEE. Here the CDR3 reads CASTFSLLGTGGHGYTF. The CDR3, as DNA: TGTGCCAGTACATTTTCCCTACTGGGGACAGGGGGCCATGGCTACACCTTC.

Comments on this clonotype: The junction differs from germline at one of its ends, possibly a read error. V usage is TRBV7-9 and J usage is TRBJ1-1; D gene unclear. The germline CDR1 and CDR2 sequences are SEHNR and FQNEAQ (reference sequence). This CDR3 is built from 13 residues. The CDR3 DNA follows: TGCGCCAGCAGCTTGTCGACTGACACTGAAGCTTTCTTT. As protein: CASSLSTDTEAFF. Supplemented by reference TRBV7-9 and TRBJ1-1, the full variable domain reads DTGVSQNPRHKITKRGQNVTFRCDPISEHNRLYWYRQTLGQGPEFLTYFQNEAQLEKSRLLSDRFSAERPKGSFSTLEIQRTEQGDSAMYLCASSLSTDTEAFFGQGTRLTVV.

The chain combines TRBV24-1 with TRBJ2-1; D not resolved. Germline CDR1 is KGHDR and CDR2 is SFDVKD. The CDR3 has 12 residues. V was trimmed by 7 bases and J by 8 bases, leaving 11 bases between them. Written as DNA, the CDR3 is TGTGCCACCAGCGGTCGTGGGGATGAGCAGTTCTTC. Protein product: CATSGRGDEQFF.

In nucleotides, the CDR3 is TGTGCCAGCAGCCCCCGGGAGGGGGCTAGGGAGACCCAGTACTTC. Translating gives CASSPREGARETQYF. This chain connects TRBV7-9 to TRBJ2-5, with D possibly matching TRBD2 (8 bases). CDR3 length equals 15 residues. Trimming pared 5 bases from V and 5 bases from J, leaving 18 bases between. Germline CDR1 SEHNR, CDR2 FQNEAQ (reference sequence).

The chain links TRBV2 to TRBJ1-6; D is unresolved. V dropped 4 bases and J dropped 6 bases, with 16 bases sitting between them. There are 16 residues in the CDR3. Germline V gene data show CDR1 as SNHLY and CDR2 as FYNNEI. The CDR3 spells CASSATVGNGNSPLHF. The DNA for the CDR3 is TGTGCCAGCAGTGCCACCGTGGGGAATGGTAATTCACCCCTCCACTTT.

This sequence joins TRBV20-1 and TRBJ2-5, with 8 bases matching TRBD1. The junction had 12 bases not matched to a gene; V was cut back by 0 bases and J by 6 bases. The CDR3 length is 16 residues. CDR1 DFQATT and CDR2 SNEGSKA come from the germline V gene (reference sequence). The CDR3 here is CSARDGSGRRGQTQYF. The CDR3, as DNA: TGCAGTGCTAGAGATGGATCGGGACGCAGGGGGCAGACCCAGTACTTC.

In its sample, this clonotype was seen a few times. V and J are TRBV12-3 or TRBV12-4 and TRBJ2-4; 7 nucleotides match TRBD2. The V and J ends lost 1 base and 8 bases, in that order; junction bases with no gene match: 8. The CDR3 loop spans 15 amino acids. The CDR3 loop reads CASSLVGEGWDIQYF. The CDR3 DNA reads TGTGCCAGCAGTTTAGTTGGGGAGGGTTGGGACATTCAGTACTTC.

The chain employs TRBV5-1 and TRBJ2-3; possible D gene TRBD2, 6 bases. Trimming took off 2 bases at V and 3 bases at J, with 10 bases between the two ends. The V gene's germline CDR1 is SGHRS and CDR2 YFSETQ. CDR3 length: 14 residues. The CDR3 region is CASSLGEVTDTQYF. CDR3 bases: TGCGCCAGCAGCTTAGGGGAGGTTACAGATACGCAGTATTTT. The full variable domain, completed using reference TRBV5-1 and TRBJ2-3, is KAGVTQTPRYLIKTRGQQVTLSCSPISGHRSVSWYQQTPGQGLQFLFEYFSETQRNKGNFPGRFSGRQFSNSRSEMNVSTLELGDSALYLCASSLGEVTDTQYFGPGTRLTVL.

The V and J genes are TRBV28 and TRBJ1-6; TRBD1 agrees at 9 bases. Germline trimming cut 6 bases from V and 7 bases from J; bases unmatched to any gene: 7. The CDR3 runs to 15 residues. Germline V lookup: CDR1 MDHEN, CDR2 SYDVKM. Written as DNA, the CDR3 is TGTGCCAGCAGCTACAACAGGGGGCGAAATTCACCCCTCCACTTT. This sequence encodes CASSYNRGRNSPLHF.

The chain recombines TRBV4-1 with TRBJ1-1; unclear D gene. Germline values: CDR1 MGHRA, CDR2 YSYEKL. CDR3 length: 13 residues. Between the trimmed V and J ends, which lost 3 bases and 8 bases, there was a span of 13 bases. CDR3 region: CASSHAGGPEAFF. CDR3 sequence (DNA): TGCGCCAGCAGCCATGCCGGCGGTCCCGAAGCTTTCTTT.

There are a few counts of this clonotype. The chain couples TRBV6-1 to TRBJ1-5; TRBD1 aligns across 8 bases. This CDR3 contains 14 residues. Per germline, CDR1 MNHNS and CDR2 SASEGT. With 3 bases clipped from V and 4 bases from J, the junction kept 2 bases outside the gene matches. The CDR3 loop reads CASSEDRVNQPQHF. The CDR3 DNA reads TGTGCCAGCAGTGAGGACAGGGTAAATCAGCCCCAGCATTTT.

This rearrangement joins TRBV11-3 to TRBJ2-3; the match to TRBD2 covers 9 bases. V trimming: 0 bases; J trimming: 4 bases; junction bases outside the gene matches: 8. Germline CDR1 and CDR2: SGHNT and YENEEA. The CDR3 totals 17 residues. Here the CDR3 reads CASSLDRFSGRPDTQYF. Written as DNA, the CDR3 is TGTGCCAGCAGCTTAGATCGGTTTAGCGGGAGACCAGATACGCAGTATTTT.

This clonotype turned up a few times. This sequence joins TRBV9 and TRBJ1-2, with D uncertain. Trimming shortened V by 0 bases and J by 7 bases, and 10 bases separated the two germline ends. The CDR3 runs to 13 residues. Per germline, CDR1 SGDLS and CDR2 YYNGEE. The CDR3 loop is CASSVAGIGGYTF. The CDR3 bases are TGTGCCAGCAGCGTAGCAGGTATCGGTGGCTACACCTTC.

This rearrangement joins TRBV6-1 to TRBJ1-1, with a weak D call TRBD1 (5 bases). The CDR3 totals 11 residues. Germline V gene lookup returns CDR1 MNHNS and CDR2 SASEGT. The V and J ends lost 5 bases and 11 bases respectively, with 12 bases between them. The CDR3 region is CASSTTGEAFF. The CDR3 DNA sequence: TGTGCCAGCAGTACTACGGGGGAGGCTTTCTTT.

This chain uses TRBV6-1 with TRBJ1-5, with a tentative D call TRBD1 (6 bases). Germline V gene lookup returns CDR1 MNHNS and CDR2 SASEGT. CDR3 size: 16 residues. Trimming stripped 6 bases from V and 4 bases from J, with 19 bases between. This chain's CDR3 is CASSRPSQGLNQPQHF. DNA for the CDR3: TGTGCCAGCAGCCGCCCTTCACAGGGCTTAAATCAGCCCCAGCATTTT.

The chain links TRBV7-9 to TRBJ2-7, with TRBD2 matching 15 bases. The J segment lost 7 bases and the V segment lost 6 bases, leaving 7 bases of the junction unmatched. The CDR3 has 15 amino acids. In germline, CDR1 is SEHNR, CDR2 FQNEAQ (reference sequence). The CDR3 DNA is TGTGCCAGCAGATCCTCCGGGACTAGCGGGGGGGAGCAGTACTTC. Its protein product is CASRSSGTSGGEQYF.

V usage is TRBV12-3 or TRBV12-4 and J usage is TRBJ2-7; D remains ambiguous. This CDR3 region has 11 residues. Trimming stripped 2 bases from V and 4 bases from J, with 3 bases between. The DNA of the CDR3 is TGTGCCAGCAGTTTAATGTACGAGCAGTACTTC. Encoded protein: CASSLMYEQYF.

The chain recombines TRBV6-1 with TRBJ1-1; no firm D call. Trimming shortened V by 6 bases and J by 4 bases, and 12 bases separated the two germline ends. The CDR3 is 13 residues long. The germline V gene has CDR1 MNHNS and CDR2 SASEGT. Here the CDR3 DNA reads TGTGCCAGCAGCCCATCACCTGGCACTGAAGCTTTCTTT. It is translated as CASSPSPGTEAFF.

This sequence joins TRBV11-2 and TRBJ1-2; D remains unclear. Germline CDR1 reads SGHAT; CDR2 reads FQNNGV. This CDR3 spans 13 amino acids. The V gene lost 1 base and the J gene lost 4 bases, with 7 bases spanning the gap. The CDR3 reads CASSLGQGYGYTF. CDR3 sequence (DNA): TGTGCCAGCAGCTTAGGACAAGGCTATGGCTACACCTTC.

The rearrangement uses TRBV11-2 and TRBJ1-5; a weak D match, TRBD1 (5 bases). The CDR3 loop spans 14 amino acids. V was shortened by 2 bases and J by 4 bases, with 9 bases between the two germline ends. Looked up from germline, CDR1 is SGHAT and CDR2 is FQNNGV. The CDR3 here is CASSLSGNNQPQHF. The CDR3 DNA reads as TGTGCCAGCAGCTTATCAGGGAATAATCAGCCCCAGCATTTT.

There are a few counts of this clonotype. J is TRBJ1-2 and V is TRBV12-3 or TRBV12-4, with D perhaps TRBD1 (5 bases). Trimming took off 4 bases at V and 1 base at J, with 16 bases between the two ends. This CDR3 has 16 residues. CDR3 DNA: TGTGCCAGCAGTTCCCCTGGACAAGCGATTAACTATGGCTACACCTTC. Its translation: CASSSPGQAINYGYTF.

This clonotype was observed a handful of times. This chain links TRBV19 with TRBJ2-5; D remains unclear. CDR3 length: 13 amino acids. The ends were cut back, 5 bases at V and 4 bases at J, with 11 bases in the middle. Germline V CDR1 and CDR2: LNHDA, SQIVND (reference sequence). DNA for the CDR3: TGTGCCAGTAGTCCCGGACGAGGAGAGACCCAGTACTTC. Residues: CASSPGRGETQYF.

The chain employs TRBV7-2 and TRBJ1-2; D gene uncertain. Trimming stripped 1 base from V and 10 bases from J, with 13 bases between. Germline values: CDR1 SGHTA, CDR2 FQGNSA. CDR3 size: 13 residues. The CDR3 DNA reads TGTGCCAGCAGCTTAGATCGGTCCCGTTTCTACACCTTC. Translating gives CASSLDRSRFYTF.

The rearrangement links TRBV20-1 to TRBJ1-6; no clear D. The CDR3 loop spans 12 amino acids. Per germline, CDR1 DFQATT and CDR2 SNEGSKA (reference sequence). The germline V and J ends were trimmed by 4 bases and 8 bases, with 9 bases remaining between them. This CDR3 is CSANTGDSPLHF. The CDR3 nucleotides read TGCAGTGCTAACACGGGAGATTCACCCCTCCACTTT.